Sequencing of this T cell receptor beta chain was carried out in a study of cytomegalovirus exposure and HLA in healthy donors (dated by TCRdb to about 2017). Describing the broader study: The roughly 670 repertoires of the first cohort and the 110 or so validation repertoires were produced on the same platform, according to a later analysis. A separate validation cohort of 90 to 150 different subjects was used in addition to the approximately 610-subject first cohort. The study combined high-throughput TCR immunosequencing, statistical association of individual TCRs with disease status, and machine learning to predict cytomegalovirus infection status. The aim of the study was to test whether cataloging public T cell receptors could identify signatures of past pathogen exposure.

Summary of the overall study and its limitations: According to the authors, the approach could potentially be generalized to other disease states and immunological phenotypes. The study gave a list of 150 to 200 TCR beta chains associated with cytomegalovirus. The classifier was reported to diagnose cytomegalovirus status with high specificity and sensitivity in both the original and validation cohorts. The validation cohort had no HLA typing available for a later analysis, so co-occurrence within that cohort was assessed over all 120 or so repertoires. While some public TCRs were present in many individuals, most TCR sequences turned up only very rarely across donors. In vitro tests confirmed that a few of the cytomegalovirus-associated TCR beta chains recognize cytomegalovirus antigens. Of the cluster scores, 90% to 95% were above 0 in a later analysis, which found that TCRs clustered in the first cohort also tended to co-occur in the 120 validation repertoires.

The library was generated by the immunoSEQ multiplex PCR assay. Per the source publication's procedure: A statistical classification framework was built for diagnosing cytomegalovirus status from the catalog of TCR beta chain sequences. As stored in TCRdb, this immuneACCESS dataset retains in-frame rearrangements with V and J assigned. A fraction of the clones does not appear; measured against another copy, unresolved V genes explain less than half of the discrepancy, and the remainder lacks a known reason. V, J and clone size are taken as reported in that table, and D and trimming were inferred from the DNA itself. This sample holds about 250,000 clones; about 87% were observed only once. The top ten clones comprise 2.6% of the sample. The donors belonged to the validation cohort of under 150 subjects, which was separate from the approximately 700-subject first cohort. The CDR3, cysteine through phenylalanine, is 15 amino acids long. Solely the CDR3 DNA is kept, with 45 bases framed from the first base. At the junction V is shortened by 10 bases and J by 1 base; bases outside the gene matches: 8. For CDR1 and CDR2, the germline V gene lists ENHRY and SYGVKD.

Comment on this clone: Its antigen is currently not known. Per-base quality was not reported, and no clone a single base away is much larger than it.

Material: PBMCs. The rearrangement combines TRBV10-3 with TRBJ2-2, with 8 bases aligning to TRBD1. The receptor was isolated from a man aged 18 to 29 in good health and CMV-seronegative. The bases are TGTGCCACCACAAAAGGACAGGGGAACACCGGGGAGCTGTTTTTT. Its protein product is CATTKGQGNTGELFF.